Following are 9 T cell receptor beta chains from one sample sequenced in a study of cytomegalovirus exposure and HLA in healthy donors. Primers for the PCR totalled 60 Vbeta and 13 Jbeta. Libraries were prepared by immunoSEQ multiplex PCR; TCRdb keeps only in-frame clonotypes and omits some of them. The sample has 140,000 or so clones, approximately 82% seen once; the top ten hold 9.7%. Sequencing was done on a sample of PBMCs. The receptors stem from a woman aged 60 to 75 in good health and CMV-seropositive.

The V call is TRBV19, the J call TRBJ2-6; TRBD1 might be the D (5 bases). V was cut by 3 bases and J by 2 bases, with 8 bases left in between. This CDR3 is built from 15 residues. The germline gives CDR1 LNHDA, CDR2 SQIVND (reference sequence). In DNA form, the CDR3 reads TGTGCCAGTAGTATGAAAGGGGCTGGGGCCAACGTCCTGACTTTC. Residues: CASSMKGAGANVLTF.

This clone has only a few counts. The CDR3 reads CASSYSSGKLFF. DNA of the CDR3: TGTGCCAGCAGTTACTCCAGCGGAAAACTGTTTTTT. This chain uses TRBV6-5 with TRBJ1-4; D is undetermined. Deletions cut 0 bases from V and 10 bases from J, with 6 bases between. The CDR3 has 12 residues. Germline loops: CDR1 MNHEY, CDR2 SVGAGI.

The chain joins TRBV28 to TRBJ1-1; 11 bases align to TRBD1. The CDR3 runs to 15 residues. Germline CDR1 is MDHEN and CDR2 is SYDVKM. The J segment lost 3 bases and the V segment lost 3 bases, leaving 3 bases of the junction unmatched. In DNA, the CDR3 is TGTGCCAGCAGTTTCGGGACAGGGGGGTACACTGAAGCTTTCTTT. It is translated as CASSFGTGGYTEAFF.

As for this clone: This sample includes further DNA sequences coding for the same CDR3. V is TRBV29-1 and J is TRBJ2-5, with 9 bases matching TRBD1. The end of the DNA is better explained by TRBJ2-7, so the J call may be wrong. CDR3 size: 12 residues. Germline assignment: CDR1 SQVTM and CDR2 ANQGSEA. The CDR3 region has the DNA TGCAGCGTTGAGGGACAGGGCTACGAGCAGTACTTC. It yields the protein CSVEGQGYEQYF.

The J gene is TRBJ2-7, the V gene TRBV19, with 9 positions matching TRBD1. Looked up from germline, CDR1 is LNHDA and CDR2 is SQIVND (reference sequence). The junction had 12 bases not matched to a gene; V was cut back by 7 bases and J by 2 bases. The CDR3 sequence is 16 residues long. CDR3 coding DNA: TGTGCCAGTAACTCAGCTGGGACAGGGCTACCCTACGAGCAGTACTTC. Amino acids: CASNSAGTGLPYEQYF.

J is TRBJ1-2 and V is TRBV7-2, with 7 bases aligning to TRBD1. CDR3 length equals 13 residues. V trimming: 5 bases; J trimming: 8 bases; junction bases outside the gene matches: 8. From germline, CDR1 is SGHTA and CDR2 FQGNSA. The CDR3 protein is CASSPDRLRGYTF. CDR3 in DNA: TGTGCCAGCAGCCCGGACAGGCTTAGGGGCTACACCTTC.

V and J are TRBV10-3 and TRBJ2-3; 7 nucleotides line up with TRBD2. The V segment lost 8 bases and the J segment 3 bases; nucleotides outside the gene matches: 2. There are 12 residues in the CDR3. The germline V gene has CDR1 ENHRY and CDR2 SYGVKD. CDR3: CAIWGGTDTQYF. The CDR3 nucleotides read TGTGCCATCTGGGGGGGGACAGATACGCAGTATTTT.

The chain is built from TRBV19 and TRBJ2-1; a possible D gene is TRBD2 (5 bases). In germline, CDR1 is LNHDA, CDR2 SQIVND (reference sequence). There are 14 residues in the CDR3. Trimming left V 3 bases short and J 6 bases short, with 12 bases between. For the CDR3, the DNA is TGTGCCAGTAGTATTACGGGGAGTCCCAATGAGCAGTTCTTC. The encoded protein is CASSITGSPNEQFF.

The rearrangement links TRBV5-4 to TRBJ2-3; the match to TRBD2 covers 8 bases. CDR1 is SGHNT and CDR2 is YYREEE in the germline V gene (reference sequence). The CDR3 contains 16 residues. Trimming removed 2 bases from V and 0 bases from J; junction bases left unmatched: 5. The CDR3, as DNA: TGTGCCAGCAGCTTTGATAGCGGGGTTAGCACAGATACGCAGTATTTT. Protein product: CASSFDSGVSTDTQYF.